Listed below are T cell receptor beta chains from one sample, sequenced in a study of T cells in Graves' hyperthyroidism and ophthalmopathy. TCRdb itself ran the multiplex PCR reads through MiXCR, one entry per CDR3 protein. This repertoire shows 550,000 to 700,000 distinct CDR3 sequences, roughly 15% found once; its top ten account for around 4.5%. The sequenced material came from blood. The receptors were sampled from a woman aged 40 to 50 with Graves' ophthalmopathy. The CDR3 runs from the conserved cysteine through the conserved F or W. D genes are given only for firm matches. Part of the rows lack a size; the others show once, few, many or a class for expanded clones.

V,D,size,J,DNA,CDR3
TRBV6-1,NA,many,TRBJ1-3,TGTGCCAGCATATTGTCGAGTGGAAACACCATATATTTT,CASILSSGNTIYF
TRBV12-3/TRBV12-4,NA,many,TRBJ2-2,TGTGCCAGCAGTCCGGACCTCCGGAACACCGGGGAGCTGTTTTTT,CASSPDLRNTGELFF
TRBV28,TRBD1,NA,TRBJ1-2,TGTGCCAGCAGTTTACCCCAGACAGGGCCGGGCCCTTATGGCTACACCTTC,CASSLPQTGPGPYGYTF
TRBV29-1,NA,few,TRBJ2-7,TGCAGCGTTGTATACGGGGATCCCACCGAGCAGTACTTC,CSVVYGDPTEQYF
TRBV4-1,NA,NA,TRBJ2-2,TGCGCCAGCAGCCTGCAGGGGGGCGGGAGAGGCTTTAGCACCGGGGAGCTGTTTTTT,CASSLQGGGRGFSTGELFF
TRBV5-1,TRBD1,few,TRBJ1-1,TGCGCCAGCAGCATACCGACAGGGGGCACTGAAGCTTTCTTT,CASSIPTGGTEAFF
TRBV2,TRBD2,many,TRBJ2-5,TGTGCCAGCTCCCTAGCGGGAGGGATGGAGACCCAGTACTTC,CASSLAGGMETQYF
TRBV18,TRBD2,few,TRBJ2-7,TGTGCCAGCTCACCAAGGACTAGCGCCCACTACGAGCAGTACTTC,CASSPRTSAHYEQYF
TRBV5-1,NA,few,TRBJ2-7,TGCGCCAGCAGCTCGGGACTCCCCCCTTGGGAGCAGTACTTC,CASSSGLPPWEQYF
TRBV6-5,TRBD2,many,TRBJ2-7,TGTGCCAGCAGTTACCAACCCCCAGGGCTAGCGGGAGGTAATACCCCCTACGAGCAGTACTTC,CASSYQPPGLAGGNTPYEQYF
TRBV20-1,NA,few,TRBJ1-2,TGCAGTGCTAGTGGCGGGATGGGCTATGGCTACACCTTC,CSASGGMGYGYTF
TRBV6-1,NA,NA,TRBJ2-4,TGTGCCAGCAGTGAAGTAACAGTTAAAAACATTCAGTACTTC,CASSEVTVKNIQYF
TRBV19,NA,few,TRBJ1-5,TGTGCCAGTAGTGGGCCTAATGAAGGCAATCAGCCCCAGCATTTT,CASSGPNEGNQPQHF
TRBV29-1,TRBD2,many,TRBJ2-7,TGCAGCGTTGTCACTAGCGGGACCTACGAGCAGTACTTC,CSVVTSGTYEQYF
TRBV12-3/TRBV12-4,TRBD1,many,TRBJ1-1,TGTGCCAGCAGTCCCATGGACAGGGTCGGCACTGAAGCTTTCTTT,CASSPMDRVGTEAFF
TRBV27,NA,NA,TRBJ2-7,TGTGCCAACAGTACAGGGTCCTACGAGCAGTACTTC,CANSTGSYEQYF
TRBV9,NA,many,TRBJ1-1,TGTGCCAGCAGCGTACCTGATGGGGCGCTTAACACTGAAGCTTTCTTT,CASSVPDGALNTEAFF
TRBV6-5,NA,NA,TRBJ1-1,TGTGCCAGCAGTTACTCAGGCAGGGATACTGAAGCTTTCTTT,CASSYSGRDTEAFF
TRBV5-6,TRBD1,NA,TRBJ2-5,TGTGCCAGCAGCGTGGGACAGGGCGGAGGGGAGACCCAGTACTTC,CASSVGQGGGETQYF
TRBV7-8,NA,many,TRBJ2-7,TGTGCCAGCAGCTCCAAAGCCGGGAACTCCTACGAGCAGTACTTC,CASSSKAGNSYEQYF
TRBV20-1,TRBD2,NA,TRBJ2-6,TGCAGTGCTAGTATAGCGGGAGGGCCCATTGCTGGGGCCAACGTCCTGACTTTC,CSASIAGGPIAGANVLTF
TRBV28,NA,few,TRBJ2-7,TGTGCCAGCAGTTTAATAAGGACGGCGAATTCCTACGAGCAGTACTTC,CASSLIRTANSYEQYF
TRBV2,TRBD2,many,TRBJ2-3,TGTGCCAGCACCCACGAGCGGGATGGACCGACGGATACGCAGTATTTT,CASTHERDGPTDTQYF
TRBV28,TRBD2,many,TRBJ2-5,TGTGCCAGCACCCCAAGGGGTACTAGCGGGAAATCGGAGACCCAGTACTTC,CASTPRGTSGKSETQYF
TRBV5-1,NA,many,TRBJ2-7,TGCGCCAGCAGCTTGTATGACACGGGCTACGAGCAGTACTTC,CASSLYDTGYEQYF
TRBV27,NA,many,TRBJ1-1,TGTGCCAGCAGTCCCGACATGTATATGAACACTGAAGCTTTCTTT,CASSPDMYMNTEAFF
TRBV20-1,NA,NA,TRBJ1-1,TGCAGTGCTACCACGGTCGGGAACACTGAAGCTTTCTTT,CSATTVGNTEAFF
TRBV9,NA,many,TRBJ1-1,TGTGCCAGCAGCGGATATGGGACAAGCCGGAGGACTGAAGCTTTCTTT,CASSGYGTSRRTEAFF
TRBV5-1,NA,NA,TRBJ2-4,TGCGCCAGCAGCTCCCAGGGGTCCCTAGCCAAAAACATTCAGTACTTC,CASSSQGSLAKNIQYF
TRBV12-5,TRBD1,many,TRBJ1-1,TGTGCTAGTGGTTACGGGGGGCAGGGGGTTATCAGTGAAGCTTTCTTT,CASGYGGQGVISEAFF
TRBV28,TRBD1,NA,TRBJ2-7,TGTGCCAGCAGCAATCCCGGGACAGCCTCCTACGAGCAGTACTTC,CASSNPGTASYEQYF
TRBV20-1,NA,many,TRBJ2-5,TGCAGTCTAGACGGGGGGACCCAGTACTTC,CSLDGGTQYF
TRBV6-5,NA,many,TRBJ2-5,TGTGCCAGCAGTTACCACACGACAAGCCCCGAGACCCAGTACTTC,CASSYHTTSPETQYF
TRBV10-3,TRBD2,many,TRBJ2-5,TGTGCCATCAGTGAGACGGGACTAGCGGGAGCTCAAGAGACCCAGTACTTC,CAISETGLAGAQETQYF
TRBV5-1,TRBD1,many,TRBJ1-1,TGCGCCAGCAGCGTACAGGGGCACACTGAAGCTTTCTTT,CASSVQGHTEAFF
TRBV6-2/TRBV6-3,TRBD1,NA,TRBJ1-5,TGTGCCAGCAGTTTAGACAGGGAGGTGCAGCCCCAGCATTTT,CASSLDREVQPQHF
TRBV11-3,NA,many,TRBJ2-5,TGTGCCAGCAGCACCACAGGAGGTGAGACCCAGTACTTC,CASSTTGGETQYF
TRBV6-1,TRBD2,many,TRBJ2-5,TGTGCCAGCAGGATTAGCGGGATTGGAGAGACCCAGTACTTC,CASRISGIGETQYF
TRBV19,TRBD1,few,TRBJ2-4,TGTGCCAGTAGACGGGCTTACCAGGACAGGGGCAAAAACATTCAGTACTTC,CASRRAYQDRGKNIQYF
TRBV20-1,NA,many,TRBJ2-7,TGCAGTGCTAGCCCAGGTAGGGGTGCGGTAACCTACGAGCAGTACTTC,CSASPGRGAVTYEQYF
TRBV20-1,NA,NA,TRBJ2-7,TGCAGTGCACCCGGAGAGGCCTACGAGCAGTACTTC,CSAPGEAYEQYF
TRBV18,TRBD1,few,TRBJ2-7,TGTGCCAGCTCATCCTCCCCCGGGACAGGGTGGATCGAGCAGTACTTC,CASSSSPGTGWIEQYF
TRBV6-5,NA,many,TRBJ1-2,TGTGCCAGCAGTTACTCGATACAGGCATATGGCTACACCTTC,CASSYSIQAYGYTF
TRBV4-1,NA,few,TRBJ2-2,TGCGCCAGCAGCCAAGAGCCCTTAGCCGGGGAGCTGTTTTTT,CASSQEPLAGELFF
TRBV27,NA,few,TRBJ2-2,TGTGCCAGCAGTTCGGTGGTTTTCGACACCGGGGAGCTGTTTTTT,CASSSVVFDTGELFF
TRBV28,NA,many,TRBJ2-3,TGTGCCAGCAGTTTATCGCCTTGGGGCACAGATACGCAGTATTTT,CASSLSPWGTDTQYF
TRBV20-1,TRBD2,many,TRBJ2-5,TGCAGTGCTAGTACACCTGGCGGGAGTGAGACCCAGTACTTC,CSASTPGGSETQYF
TRBV12-3/TRBV12-4,NA,many,TRBJ2-7,TGTGCCAGCAGTTTTCCCCCCGTAACCTACGAGCAGTACTTC,CASSFPPVTYEQYF
TRBV2,NA,many,TRBJ2-2,TGTGCCCCCGGTTTGTACACCGGGGAGCTGTTTTTT,CAPGLYTGELFF
TRBV29-1,NA,many,TRBJ2-5,TGCAGCGCCTGGGGAGAGACCCAGTACTTC,CSAWGETQYF
TRBV6-5,NA,many,TRBJ2-5,TGTGCCAGCACCTCAGGTTACCAAGAGACCCAGTACTTC,CASTSGYQETQYF
TRBV12-3/TRBV12-4,NA,many,TRBJ1-6,TGTGCCAGCAGTTTAGTGGGGGGCGATTCACCCCTCCACTTT,CASSLVGGDSPLHF
TRBV28,NA,NA,TRBJ2-5,TGTGCCAGCAGCCTCAGACCCGAAAGTCAAGAGACCCAGTACTTC,CASSLRPESQETQYF